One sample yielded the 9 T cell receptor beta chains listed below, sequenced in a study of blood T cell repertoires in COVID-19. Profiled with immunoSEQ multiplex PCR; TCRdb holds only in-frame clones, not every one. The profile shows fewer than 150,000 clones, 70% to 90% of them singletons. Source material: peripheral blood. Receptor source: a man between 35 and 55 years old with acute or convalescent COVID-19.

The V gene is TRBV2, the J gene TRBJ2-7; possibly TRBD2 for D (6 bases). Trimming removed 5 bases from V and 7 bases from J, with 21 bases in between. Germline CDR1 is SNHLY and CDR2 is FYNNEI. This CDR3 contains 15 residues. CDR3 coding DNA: TGTGCCAGCAGTCCCCGACTAGTATCGTCGGGAGAGCAGTACTTC. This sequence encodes CASSPRLVSSGEQYF.

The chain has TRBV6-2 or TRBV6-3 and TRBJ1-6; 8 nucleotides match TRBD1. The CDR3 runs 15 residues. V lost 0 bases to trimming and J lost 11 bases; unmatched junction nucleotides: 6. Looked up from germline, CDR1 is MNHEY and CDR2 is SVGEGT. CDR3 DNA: TGTGCCAGCAGTTACTCGAAACAGGGGGTTACACCCCTCCACTTT. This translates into CASSYSKQGVTPLHF.

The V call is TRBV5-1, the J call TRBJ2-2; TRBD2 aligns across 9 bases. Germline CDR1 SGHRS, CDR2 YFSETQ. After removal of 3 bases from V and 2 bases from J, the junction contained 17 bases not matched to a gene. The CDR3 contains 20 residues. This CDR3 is CASSWKPTSGLNINTGELFF. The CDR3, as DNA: TGCGCCAGCAGCTGGAAACCTACTAGCGGGCTTAACATTAACACCGGGGAGCTGTTTTTT. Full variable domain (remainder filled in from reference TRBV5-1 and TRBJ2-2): KAGVTQTPRYLIKTRGQQVTLSCSPISGHRSVSWYQQTPGQGLQFLFEYFSETQRNKGNFPGRFSGRQFSNSRSEMNVSTLELGDSALYLCASSWKPTSGLNINTGELFFGEGSRLTVL.

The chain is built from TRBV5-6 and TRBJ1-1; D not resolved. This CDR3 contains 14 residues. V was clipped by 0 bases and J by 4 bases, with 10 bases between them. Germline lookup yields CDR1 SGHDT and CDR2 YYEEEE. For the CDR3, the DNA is TGTGCCAGCAGCTTGGAACTCCTCGGCACTGAAGCTTTCTTT. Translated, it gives CASSLELLGTEAFF. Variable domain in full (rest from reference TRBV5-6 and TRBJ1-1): DAGVTQSPTHLIKTRGQQVTLRCSPKSGHDTVSWYQQALGQGPQFIFQYYEEEERQRGNFPDRFSGHQFPNYSSELNVNALLLGDSALYLCASSLELLGTEAFFGQGTRLTVV.

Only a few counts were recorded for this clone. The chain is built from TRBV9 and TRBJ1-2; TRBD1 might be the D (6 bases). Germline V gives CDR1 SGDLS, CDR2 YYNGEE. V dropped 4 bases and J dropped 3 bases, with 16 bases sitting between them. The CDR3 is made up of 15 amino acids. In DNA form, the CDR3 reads TGTGCCAGCAGCCCTAGAACAGGGACCGACTATGGCTACACCTTC. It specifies CASSPRTGTDYGYTF.

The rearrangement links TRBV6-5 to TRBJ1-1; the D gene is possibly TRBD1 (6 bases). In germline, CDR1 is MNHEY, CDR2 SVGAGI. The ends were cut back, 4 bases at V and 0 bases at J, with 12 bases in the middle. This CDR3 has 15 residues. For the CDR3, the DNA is TGTGCCAGCAGTTCCCGGACAGTAATGAACACTGAAGCTTTCTTT. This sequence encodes CASSSRTVMNTEAFF.

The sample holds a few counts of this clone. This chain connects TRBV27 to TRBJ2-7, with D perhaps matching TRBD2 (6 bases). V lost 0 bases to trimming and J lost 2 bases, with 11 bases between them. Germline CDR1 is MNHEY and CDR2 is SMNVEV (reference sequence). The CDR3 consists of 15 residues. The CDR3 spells CASSLSLAKTYEQYF. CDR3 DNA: TGTGCCAGCAGTTTATCGCTAGCGAAGACCTACGAGCAGTACTTC.

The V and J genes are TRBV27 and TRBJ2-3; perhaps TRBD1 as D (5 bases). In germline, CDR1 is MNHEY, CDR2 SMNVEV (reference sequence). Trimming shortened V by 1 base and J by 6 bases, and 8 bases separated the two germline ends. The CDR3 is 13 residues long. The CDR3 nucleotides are TGTGCCAGCAGTTTATGGGGCTCGGATACGCAGTATTTT. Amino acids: CASSLWGSDTQYF.

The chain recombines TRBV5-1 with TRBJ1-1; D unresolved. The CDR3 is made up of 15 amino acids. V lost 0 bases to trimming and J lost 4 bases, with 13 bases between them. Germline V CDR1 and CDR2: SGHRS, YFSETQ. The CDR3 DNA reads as TGCGCCAGCAGCTTGGGGGGAATGGGAGCCACTGAAGCTTTCTTT. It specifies CASSLGGMGATEAFF.